The subject of this entry is one T cell receptor beta chain. The source of the sample is a study of blood T cell repertoires in COVID-19. The germline V gene has CDR1 LNHDA and CDR2 SQIVND (reference sequence). V was pared by 6 bases and J by 4 bases, with 15 bases between. The CDR3 length is 14 residues. Authors' methods: It was from reference gene primer amplification that nucleated cell counts were estimated. TCRdb's copy holds only in-frame clones and misses some; the assay was immunoSEQ multiplex PCR. D and trimming were read from the DNA, whereas the V and J calls and clone size are those reported in that table. The table records roughly 42,000 clones, approximately 85% of them present only once.

Sequencing was performed on peripheral blood. This TCR was sampled from a human donor in a cohort sampled during active COVID-19. This chain links TRBV19 with TRBJ1-1; the D gene is possibly TRBD1 (5 bases). The CDR3 DNA reads as TGTGCCAGTAGCATCGCCAGGGATAGCACTGAAGCTTTCTTT. Translating gives CASSIARDSTEAFF.